This T cell receptor beta chain comes out of a study of blood T cell repertoires in COVID-19. In the authors' methods: Reference gene primer amplification gave estimated nucleated cell counts. The table came from immunoSEQ multiplex PCR; TCRdb's copy has only in-frame clones and leaves some out. That table furnishes V, J and clone size, whereas the DNA furnished D and trimming. This table has roughly 190,000 clones, 76% appearing once. J lost 2 bases, V lost 2 bases, and 8 bases had no gene match. CDR1 is SGHTA, CDR2 FQGNSA, per germline. The CDR3 spans 18 residues. The receptor was derived from a woman between 45 and 65 years old with active or convalescent COVID-19. The chain is built from TRBV7-2 and TRBJ2-6; 8 bases are shared with TRBD1. Sample: peripheral blood. CDR3 amino acids: CASSLKRTGFAGANVLTF. The CDR3 DNA reads as TGTGCCAGCAGCTTAAAGCGGACAGGGTTCGCTGGGGCCAACGTCCTGACTTTC.